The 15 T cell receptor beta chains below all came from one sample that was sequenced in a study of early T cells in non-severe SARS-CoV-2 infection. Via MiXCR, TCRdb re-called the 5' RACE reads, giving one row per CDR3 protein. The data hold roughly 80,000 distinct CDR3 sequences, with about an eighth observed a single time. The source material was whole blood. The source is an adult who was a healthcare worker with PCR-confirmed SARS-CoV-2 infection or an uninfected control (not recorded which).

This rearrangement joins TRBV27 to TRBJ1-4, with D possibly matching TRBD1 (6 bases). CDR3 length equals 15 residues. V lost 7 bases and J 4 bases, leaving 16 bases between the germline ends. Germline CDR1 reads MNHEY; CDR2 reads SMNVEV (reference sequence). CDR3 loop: CASTDLGGGNEKLFF. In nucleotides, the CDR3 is TGTGCCAGCACCGATTTAGGGGGGGGTAATGAAAAACTGTTTTTT.

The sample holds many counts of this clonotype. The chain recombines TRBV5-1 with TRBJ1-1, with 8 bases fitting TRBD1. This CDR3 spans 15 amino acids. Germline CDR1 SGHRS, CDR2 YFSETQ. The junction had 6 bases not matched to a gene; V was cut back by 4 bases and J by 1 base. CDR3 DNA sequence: TGCGCCAGCAGCACCGGGACAGGCTCGAACACTGAAGCTTTCTTT. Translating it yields CASSTGTGSNTEAFF.

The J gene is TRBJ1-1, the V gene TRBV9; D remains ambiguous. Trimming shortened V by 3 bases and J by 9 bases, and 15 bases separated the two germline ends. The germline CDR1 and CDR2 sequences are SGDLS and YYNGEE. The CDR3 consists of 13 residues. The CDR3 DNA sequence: TGTGCCAGCAGCGCCCGAGGGAACGGGAAAGCTTTCTTT. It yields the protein CASSARGNGKAFF.

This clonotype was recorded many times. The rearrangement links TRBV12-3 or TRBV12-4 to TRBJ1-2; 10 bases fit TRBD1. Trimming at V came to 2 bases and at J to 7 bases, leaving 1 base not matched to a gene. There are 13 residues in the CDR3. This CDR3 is CASSLWDRGGYTF. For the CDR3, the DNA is TGTGCCAGCAGTTTATGGGACAGGGGTGGCTACACCTTC.

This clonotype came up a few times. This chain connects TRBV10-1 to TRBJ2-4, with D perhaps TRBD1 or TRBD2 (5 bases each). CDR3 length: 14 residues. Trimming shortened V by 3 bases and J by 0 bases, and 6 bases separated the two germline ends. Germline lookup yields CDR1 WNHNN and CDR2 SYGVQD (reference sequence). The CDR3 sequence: CASSDGGAKNIQYF. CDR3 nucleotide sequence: TGCGCCAGCAGTGATGGGGGAGCCAAAAACATTCAGTACTTC.

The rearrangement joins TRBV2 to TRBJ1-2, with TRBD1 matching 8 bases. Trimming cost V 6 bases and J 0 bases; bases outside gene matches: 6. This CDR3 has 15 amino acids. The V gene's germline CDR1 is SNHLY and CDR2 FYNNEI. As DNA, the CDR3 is TGTGCCAGCAGCGTTACAGGGGGTTCTAACTATGGCTACACCTTC. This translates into CASSVTGGSNYGYTF.

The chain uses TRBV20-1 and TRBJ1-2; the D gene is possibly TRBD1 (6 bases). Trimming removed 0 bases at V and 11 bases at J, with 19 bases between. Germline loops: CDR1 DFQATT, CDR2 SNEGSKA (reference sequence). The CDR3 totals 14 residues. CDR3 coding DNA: TGCAGTGCTAGAGATCGCCCGGACAGTGGGAGATACACCTTC. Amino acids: CSARDRPDSGRYTF.

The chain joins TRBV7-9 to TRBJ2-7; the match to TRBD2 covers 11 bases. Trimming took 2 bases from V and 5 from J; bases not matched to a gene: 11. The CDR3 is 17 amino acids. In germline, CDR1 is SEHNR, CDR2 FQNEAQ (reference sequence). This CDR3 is CASSLFLLTSGGHEQYF. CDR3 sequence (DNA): TGTGCCAGCAGCTTATTTCTCCTCACTAGCGGGGGCCACGAGCAGTACTTC.

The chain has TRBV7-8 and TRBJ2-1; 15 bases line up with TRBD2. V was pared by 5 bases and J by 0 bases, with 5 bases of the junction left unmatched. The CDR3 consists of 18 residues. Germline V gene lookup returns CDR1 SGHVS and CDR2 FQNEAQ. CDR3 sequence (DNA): TGTGCCAGCAGCAAGGGGACTAGCGGGGGGCTCTCCTACAATGAGCAGTTCTTC. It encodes CASSKGTSGGLSYNEQFF.

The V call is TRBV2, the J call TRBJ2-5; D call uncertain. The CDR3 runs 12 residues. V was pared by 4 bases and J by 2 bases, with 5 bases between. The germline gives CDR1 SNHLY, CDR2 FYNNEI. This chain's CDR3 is CASSVQQETQYF. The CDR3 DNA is TGTGCCAGCAGTGTACAGCAAGAGACCCAGTACTTC.

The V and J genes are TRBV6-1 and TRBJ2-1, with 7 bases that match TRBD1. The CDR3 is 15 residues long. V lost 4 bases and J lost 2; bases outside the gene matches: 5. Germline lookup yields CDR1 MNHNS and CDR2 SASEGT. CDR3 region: CASSVHRGPYNEQFF. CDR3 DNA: TGTGCCAGCAGTGTTCACAGGGGCCCCTACAATGAGCAGTTCTTC.

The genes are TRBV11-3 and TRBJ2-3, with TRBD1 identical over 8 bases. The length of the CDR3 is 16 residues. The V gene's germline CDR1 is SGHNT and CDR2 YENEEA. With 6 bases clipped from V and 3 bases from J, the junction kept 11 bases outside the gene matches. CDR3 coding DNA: TGTGCCAGCAGTTTTGACCTGACAGGGGCAACAGATACGCAGTATTTT. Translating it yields CASSFDLTGATDTQYF.

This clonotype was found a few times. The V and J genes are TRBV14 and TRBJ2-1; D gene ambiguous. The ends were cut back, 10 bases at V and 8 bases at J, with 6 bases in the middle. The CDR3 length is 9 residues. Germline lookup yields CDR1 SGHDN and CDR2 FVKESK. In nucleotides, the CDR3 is TGTGCCATATCCGATGAGCAGTTCTTC. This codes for CAISDEQFF.

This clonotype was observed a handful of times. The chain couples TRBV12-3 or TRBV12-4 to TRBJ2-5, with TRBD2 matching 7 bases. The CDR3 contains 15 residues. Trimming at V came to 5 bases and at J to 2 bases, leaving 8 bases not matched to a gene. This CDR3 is CASSPFVGGQETQYF. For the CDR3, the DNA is TGTGCCAGCAGTCCATTTGTGGGAGGGCAAGAGACCCAGTACTTC.

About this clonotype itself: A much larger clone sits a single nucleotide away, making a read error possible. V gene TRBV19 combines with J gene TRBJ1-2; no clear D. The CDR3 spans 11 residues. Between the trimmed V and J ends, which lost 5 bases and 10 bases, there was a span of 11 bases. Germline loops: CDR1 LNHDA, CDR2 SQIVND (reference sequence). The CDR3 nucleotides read TGTGCCAGTAGTCCTGGTACGGCCTACACCTTC. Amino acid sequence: CASSPGTAYTF.